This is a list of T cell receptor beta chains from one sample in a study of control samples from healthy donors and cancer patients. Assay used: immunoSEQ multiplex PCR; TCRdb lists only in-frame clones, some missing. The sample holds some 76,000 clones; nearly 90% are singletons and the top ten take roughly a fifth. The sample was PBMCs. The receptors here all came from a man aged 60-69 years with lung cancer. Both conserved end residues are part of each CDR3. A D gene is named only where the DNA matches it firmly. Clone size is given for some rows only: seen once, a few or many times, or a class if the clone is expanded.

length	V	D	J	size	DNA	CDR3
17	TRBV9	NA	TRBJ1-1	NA	TGTGCCAGCAGCGTAGCGGGGACCCCAGGGTGGGGTACTGAAGCTTTCTTT	CASSVAGTPGWGTEAFF
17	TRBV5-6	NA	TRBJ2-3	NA	TGTGCCAGCAGCGGGACTCCCTTCCCGCTAGACACAGATACGCAGTATTTT	CASSGTPFPLDTDTQYF
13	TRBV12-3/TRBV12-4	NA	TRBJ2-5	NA	TGTGCCAGCAGTTTTGCCTGGGGAGAGACCCAGTACTTC	CASSFAWGETQYF
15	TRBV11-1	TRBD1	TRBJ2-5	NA	TGTGCCAGCAGCTCTTCAACAGGGGCCAAAGAGACCCAGTACTTC	CASSSSTGAKETQYF
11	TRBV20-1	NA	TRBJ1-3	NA	TGCAGTGCTAGAAAGAGGGACACCATATATTTT	CSARKRDTIYF
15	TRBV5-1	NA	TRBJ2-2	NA	TGCGCCAGCAGCTTGGATAGTCCGGGCAGCGGGGAGCTGTTTTTT	CASSLDSPGSGELFF
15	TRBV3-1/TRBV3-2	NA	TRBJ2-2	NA	TGTGCCAGCAGCCACCCGAGGGGAACGATCGGGGAGCTGTTTTTT	CASSHPRGTIGELFF
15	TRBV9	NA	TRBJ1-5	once	TGTGCCAGCAGCGTAGAGGCAGGCCTCAATCAGCCCCAGCATTTT	CASSVEAGLNQPQHF
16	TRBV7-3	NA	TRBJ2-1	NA	TGTGCCAGCGTGAAGGATGAGGCAGCTAGCTACAATGAGCAGTTCTTC	CASVKDEAASYNEQFF
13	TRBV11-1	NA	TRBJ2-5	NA	TGTGCCAGCAGCTTGGGGCCCCAAGAGACCCAGTACTTC	CASSLGPQETQYF
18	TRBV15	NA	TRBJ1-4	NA	TGTGCCACCAGCAGAGATAACAACGTAGGACAGAGAAATGAAAAACTGTTTTTT	CATSRDNNVGQRNEKLFF
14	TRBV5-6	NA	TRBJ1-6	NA	TGTGCCAGCAGCTTGAGGGGGTTCTCTTCACCCCTCCACTTT	CASSLRGFSSPLHF
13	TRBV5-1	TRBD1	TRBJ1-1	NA	TGCGCCAGTAATACAGGGGGGAACACTGAAGCTTTCTTT	CASNTGGNTEAFF
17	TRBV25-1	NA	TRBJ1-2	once	TGTGCCAGCAGTGCTTGGGGCGTCACAGTCTCCTTCTATGGCTACACCTTC	CASSAWGVTVSFYGYTF
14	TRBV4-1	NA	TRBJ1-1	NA	TGCGCCAGCAGCCAAATGAAAGGGAACACTGAAGCTTTCTTT	CASSQMKGNTEAFF
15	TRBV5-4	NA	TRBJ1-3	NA	TGTGCCAGCAGCTTGGAGCCTCTAACTGGAAACACCATATATTTT	CASSLEPLTGNTIYF
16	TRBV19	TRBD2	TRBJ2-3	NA	TGTGCCAGTAGTATCTCGGCGCTAGCGGGGGGAGATACGCAGTATTTT	CASSISALAGGDTQYF
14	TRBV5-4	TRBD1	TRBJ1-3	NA	TGTGCCAGCAGCAGTCGGACAGGTGGAAACACCATATATTTT	CASSSRTGGNTIYF
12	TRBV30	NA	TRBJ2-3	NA	TGTGCCTTCGGTGAGGGGTCAGATACGCAGTATTTT	CAFGEGSDTQYF
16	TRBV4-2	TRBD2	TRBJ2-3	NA	TGTGCCAGCAGCCAAGAATGGGCGGGGGTTAAGAGTACGCAGTATTTT	CASSQEWAGVKSTQYF
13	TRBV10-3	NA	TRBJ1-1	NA	TGTGCCATCAGTGAGTCGATTAGGTCGGAAGCTTTCTTT	CAISESIRSEAFF
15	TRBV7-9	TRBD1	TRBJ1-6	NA	TGTGCCAGCAGCCCCCGGACAGGCCATAATTCACCCCTCCACTTT	CASSPRTGHNSPLHF
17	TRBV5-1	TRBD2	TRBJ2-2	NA	TGCGCCAGCAGCTTGCTTACTAGCGGGGGATCCACCGGGGAGCTGTTTTTT	CASSLLTSGGSTGELFF